This entry features one TCR beta chain sequence. Its antigen is currently unknown. Trimming removed 2 bases at V and 6 bases at J, with 11 bases between. The CDR3 covers 13 residues. The germline CDR1 and CDR2 sequences are MNHNS and SASEGT. This sample is part of a study of PD-1 blockade in classical Hodgkin lymphoma. Study-wide results and limits: When set against healthy donors, newly diagnosed patients were reported to show lower baseline TCR diversity. Similar baseline diversity was found in complete responders and newly diagnosed patients.

Generated by immunoSEQ multiplex PCR, the TCRdb table keeps only in-frame clones and is missing some. Of fewer than 25,000 clones listed, about 68% are singletons. Patients all relapsed after autologous stem cell transplantation, and there was variation in brentuximab vedotin exposure. The study recorded best responses of complete response, partial response or progressive disease. The receptor comes from a human donor with classical Hodgkin lymphoma. The sample was peripheral blood mononuclear cells (PBMCs), taken at baseline. V gene TRBV6-1 combines with J gene TRBJ2-7; tentative D call: TRBD1 (6 bases). CDR3 in DNA: TGTGCCAGCAGTGAACAGGGGTCGAGCGAGCAGTACTTC. It yields the protein CASSEQGSSEQYF.